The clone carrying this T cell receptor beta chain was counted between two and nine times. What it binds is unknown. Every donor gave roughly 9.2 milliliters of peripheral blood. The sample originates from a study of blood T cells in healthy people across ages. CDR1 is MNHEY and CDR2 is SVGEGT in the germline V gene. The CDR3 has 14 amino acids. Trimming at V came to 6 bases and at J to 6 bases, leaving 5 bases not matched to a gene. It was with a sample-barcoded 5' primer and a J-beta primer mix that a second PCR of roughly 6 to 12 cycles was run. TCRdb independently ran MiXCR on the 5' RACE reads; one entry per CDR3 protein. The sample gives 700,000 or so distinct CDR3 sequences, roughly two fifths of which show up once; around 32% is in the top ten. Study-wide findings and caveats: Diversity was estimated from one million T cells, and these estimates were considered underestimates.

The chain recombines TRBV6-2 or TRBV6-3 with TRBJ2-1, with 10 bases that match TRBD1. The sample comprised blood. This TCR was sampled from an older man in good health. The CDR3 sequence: CASSRDRGFNEQFF. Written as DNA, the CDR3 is TGTGCCAGCAGCCGGGACAGGGGTTTCAATGAGCAGTTCTTC.